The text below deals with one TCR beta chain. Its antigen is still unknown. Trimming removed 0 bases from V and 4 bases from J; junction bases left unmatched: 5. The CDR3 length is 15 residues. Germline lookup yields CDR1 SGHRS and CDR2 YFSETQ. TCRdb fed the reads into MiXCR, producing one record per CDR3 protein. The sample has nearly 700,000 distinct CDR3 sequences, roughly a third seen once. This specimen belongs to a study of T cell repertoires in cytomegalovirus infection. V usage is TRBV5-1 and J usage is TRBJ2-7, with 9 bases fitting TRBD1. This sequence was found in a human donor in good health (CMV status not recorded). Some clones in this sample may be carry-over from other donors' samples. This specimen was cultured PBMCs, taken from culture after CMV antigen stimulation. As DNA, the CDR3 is TGCGCCAGCAGCTTGGGTGGACAGGGGACTTACGAGCAGTACTTC. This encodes CASSLGGQGTYEQYF.